The 20 T cell receptor beta chains presented below share a single source sample, sequenced in a study of shared clonotypes between healthy human individuals. Here immunoSEQ multiplex PCR was the method, and the copy in TCRdb shows in-frame clones only, minus some. The sample yields under 850,000 clones, roughly 72% seen once. Input material: memory CD4+ T cells sorted from blood. Subset reported: CD45RA-negative fraction. The receptors derive from a woman in her thirties in good health.

V usage is TRBV29-1 and J usage is TRBJ2-2; a possible D gene is TRBD1 (5 bases). The CDR3 has 14 amino acids. The germline V gene has CDR1 SQVTM and CDR2 ANQGSEA. Trimming pared 6 bases from V and 4 bases from J, leaving 15 bases between. CDR3 DNA sequence: TGCAGCGTCGAGCTGGGGCGCGGCACCGGGGAGCTGTTTTTT. Its protein is CSVELGRGTGELFF.

The J gene is TRBJ1-1, the V gene TRBV6-5; D gene uncertain. The V gene lost 2 bases and the J gene lost 1 base, with 11 bases spanning the gap. From germline, CDR1 is MNHEY and CDR2 SVGAGI. The CDR3 is made up of 15 amino acids. CDR3 amino acids: CASSYPGQSNTEAFF. Written as DNA, the CDR3 is TGTGCCAGCAGTTACCCCGGGCAATCGAACACTGAAGCTTTCTTT.

The chain employs TRBV27 and TRBJ2-7; TRBD1 might be the D (7 bases). V lost 5 bases and J 6 bases, leaving 17 bases between the germline ends. This CDR3 contains 14 residues. The germline CDR1 and CDR2 sequences are MNHEY and SMNVEV (reference sequence). The CDR3 coding sequence is TGTGCCAGCAGTCCGGGGGACAGTCCAACCGAGCAGTACTTC. It is translated as CASSPGDSPTEQYF.

This clone was seen a single time. The chain couples TRBV20-1 to TRBJ2-7; D unclear. The CDR3 is 10 residues long. Trimming stripped 6 bases from V and 9 bases from J, with 12 bases between. CDR1 DFQATT and CDR2 SNEGSKA come from the germline V gene (reference sequence). The DNA for the CDR3 is TGCAGTGCCAACCCTCCAAGGCAGTACTTC. This translates into CSANPPRQYF.

V is TRBV5-4 and J is TRBJ2-1; no reliable D call. Germline loops: CDR1 SGHNT, CDR2 YYREEE (reference sequence). This CDR3 has 15 residues. The V and J ends lost 2 bases and 8 bases respectively, with 17 bases between them. For the CDR3, the DNA is TGTGCCAGCAGCTTCGGTAATCACTACACCGATGAGCAGTTCTTC. Protein sequence: CASSFGNHYTDEQFF.

V and J are TRBV6-6 and TRBJ1-3; no reliable D call. V lost 0 bases and J 3 bases, leaving 9 bases between the germline ends. Germline loops: CDR1 MNHNY, CDR2 SVGAGI (reference sequence). The CDR3 is made up of 15 amino acids. The CDR3, as DNA: TGTGCCAGCAGTTACTCGGTCCAGGTTGGAAACACCATATATTTT. Residues: CASSYSVQVGNTIYF.

For this clone: At one end, the junction sequence differs from germline, possibly due to a read error. The chain is built from TRBV7-9 and TRBJ2-3; the match to TRBD1 covers 12 bases. Germline CDR1 SEHNR, CDR2 FQNEAQ (reference sequence). This CDR3 has 15 amino acids. As DNA, the CDR3 is TGTGCCAGCACCTTAGGGACAGGGGGCGTGGATACGCAGTATTTT. This gives the protein CASTLGTGGVDTQYF.

For this clone: The sample holds other DNA sequences that translate to the same CDR3. This chain links TRBV6-1 with TRBJ2-5; the D gene is possibly TRBD1 (5 bases). Germline CDR1 reads MNHNS; CDR2 reads SASEGT. Deletions cut 2 bases from V and 5 bases from J, with 9 bases between. The CDR3 loop spans 13 amino acids. CDR3 sequence reads: CASSEQGYETQYF. Here the CDR3 DNA reads TGTGCCAGCAGTGAACAGGGTTACGAGACCCAGTACTTC.

The V and J genes are TRBV7-9 and TRBJ2-6; 11 bases map to TRBD1. This CDR3 contains 17 residues. The germline gives CDR1 SEHNR, CDR2 FQNEAQ (reference sequence). J gave up 0 bases and V 5 bases, and 3 bases lay outside the gene matches. CDR3 loop: CASSGDRGASGANVLTF. The CDR3 DNA reads as TGTGCCAGCAGCGGGGACAGGGGGGCCTCTGGGGCCAACGTCCTGACTTTC. The whole variable domain, filled in from reference TRBV7-9 and TRBJ2-6, reads DTGVSQNPRHKITKRGQNVTFRCDPISEHNRLYWYRQTLGQGPEFLTYFQNEAQLEKSRLLSDRFSAERPKGSFSTLEIQRTEQGDSAMYLCASSGDRGASGANVLTFGAGSRLTVL.

V gene TRBV5-1 combines with J gene TRBJ2-2; 11 bases map to TRBD2. This CDR3 spans 16 amino acids. CDR1 is SGHRS and CDR2 is YFSETQ in the germline V gene. The junction had 4 bases not matched to a gene; V was cut back by 0 bases and J by 6 bases. CDR3 sequence reads: CASSLVTSGRPGELFF. The DNA of the CDR3 is TGCGCCAGCAGCTTGGTAACTAGCGGGAGACCCGGGGAGCTGTTTTTT.

This clone occurred a few times. This chain connects TRBV6-6 to TRBJ2-7; the D gene is possibly TRBD2 (6 bases). Germline V gene lookup returns CDR1 MNHNY and CDR2 SVGAGI (reference sequence). CDR3 length: 15 residues. Trimming took off 6 bases at V and 0 bases at J, with 15 bases between the two ends. This CDR3 is CASRTTSQSSYEQYF. In DNA form, the CDR3 reads TGTGCCAGCAGAACTACTAGCCAGAGCTCCTACGAGCAGTACTTC.

This clone has a single count. The gene calls are TRBV7-2 and TRBJ2-1, with no clear D. The CDR3 is 15 residues long. Germline assignment: CDR1 SGHTA and CDR2 FQGNSA. V was pared by 0 bases and J by 0 bases, with 6 bases between. CDR3 in amino acids: CASSLAVSSYNEQFF. The DNA for the CDR3 is TGTGCCAGCAGCTTAGCTGTTAGCTCCTACAATGAGCAGTTCTTC.

On this clone itself: This likely stems from a read error, as it lies one base from a far larger clone. The same CDR3 can be traced to other DNA sequences in this sample. The chain recombines TRBV5-1 with TRBJ2-1, with D perhaps TRBD2 (7 bases). The V gene lost 0 bases and the J gene lost 4 bases, with 8 bases spanning the gap. Looked up from germline, CDR1 is SGHRS and CDR2 is YFSETQ. CDR3 size: 14 residues. CDR3 nucleotide sequence: TGCGCCAGCAGCTTGGAGGGGGGGTACAATGAGCAGTTCTTC. Translating it yields CASSLEGGYNEQFF.

The chain uses TRBV5-1 and TRBJ1-4; weak D call: TRBD1 (5 bases). The CDR3 loop spans 14 amino acids. V shed 0 bases and J shed 7 bases, with 10 bases lying between them. Per the germline V gene, CDR1 is SGHRS and CDR2 is YFSETQ. The CDR3 is CASSLDGAGEKLFF. The CDR3 bases are TGCGCCAGCAGCTTGGATGGGGCGGGTGAAAAACTGTTTTTT. The entire variable domain, with the rest obtained from reference TRBV5-1 and TRBJ1-4, is as follows: KAGVTQTPRYLIKTRGQQVTLSCSPISGHRSVSWYQQTPGQGLQFLFEYFSETQRNKGNFPGRFSGRQFSNSRSEMNVSTLELGDSALYLCASSLDGAGEKLFFGSGTQLSVL.

This rearrangement joins TRBV7-2 to TRBJ1-2; D is unresolved. Germline-derived CDR1 and CDR2 are SGHTA and FQGNSA. The CDR3 length is 13 residues. The ends were cut back, 3 bases at V and 8 bases at J, with 13 bases in the middle. The CDR3 DNA reads as TGTGCCAGCAGCTTTTTTCGTTCGGAGGGCTACACCTTC. The encoded protein is CASSFFRSEGYTF.

The J gene is TRBJ2-1, the V gene TRBV9; D is possibly TRBD1 or TRBD2 (5 bases each). V dropped 0 bases and J dropped 6 bases, with 13 bases sitting between them. Germline assignment: CDR1 SGDLS and CDR2 YYNGEE. This CDR3 comprises 15 residues. CDR3 sequence: CASSVGDGGFNEQFF. The CDR3 DNA follows: TGTGCCAGCAGCGTAGGGGACGGCGGTTTCAATGAGCAGTTCTTC.

This clone showed up just a few times. This chain connects TRBV4-1 to TRBJ2-5; D may match TRBD1 or TRBD2 (5 bases each). The V gene's germline CDR1 is MGHRA and CDR2 YSYEKL. There are 15 residues in the CDR3. V lost 1 base to trimming and J lost 0 bases, with 9 bases between them. The CDR3 here is CASSQGDDYQETQYF. CDR3 DNA sequence: TGCGCCAGCAGCCAAGGGGACGACTACCAAGAGACCCAGTACTTC.

The chain couples TRBV7-8 to TRBJ2-7; 10 bases are a match to TRBD2. This CDR3 contains 16 residues. J gave up 2 bases and V 1 base, and 5 bases lay outside the gene matches. Germline CDR1 is SGHVS and CDR2 is FQNEAQ. For the CDR3, the DNA is TGTGCCAGCAGCTTAGGAGGTAGCGGGAGGCCCTACGAGCAGTACTTC. Its protein is CASSLGGSGRPYEQYF.

In DNA form, the CDR3 reads TGTGCCAGTAGTGAAAACTATGCCGGGGAGCTGTTTTTT. It is translated as CASSENYAGELFF. The chain carries TRBV19 and TRBJ2-2, with D unresolved. The germline CDR1 and CDR2 sequences are LNHDA and SQIVND (reference sequence). Trimming cost V 5 bases and J 6 bases, with 10 bases left between them. The CDR3 loop spans 13 amino acids. The full variable domain, its missing parts supplied by reference TRBV19 and TRBJ2-2, is DGGITQSPKYLFRKEGQNVTLSCEQNLNHDAMYWYRQDPGQGLRLIYYSQIVNDFQKGDIAEGYSVSREKKESFPLTVTSAQKNPTAFYLCASSENYAGELFFGEGSRLTVL.

The V gene is TRBV28, the J gene TRBJ1-1; no reliable D call. Trimming shortened V by 10 bases and J by 1 base, and 13 bases separated the two germline ends. The germline V gene encodes CDR1 MDHEN and CDR2 SYDVKM. The CDR3 has 13 amino acids. CDR3 bases: TGTGCCATTTCCCCCCATGGGAACACTGAAGCTTTCTTT. As protein: CAISPHGNTEAFF.